This TCR beta chain stems from a study of healthy donors' naive CD4 and CD8 T cells. The overall study: All functional IMGT TCR alpha variants were covered by new primers.

V lost 5 bases, J lost 9 bases, and 12 bases stayed unmatched. The CDR3 spans 13 residues. Per germline, CDR1 SQVTM and CDR2 ANQGSEA. Starting from 500 ng of total RNA, TCR libraries were made with linear amplification. TCRdb re-called the reads through MiXCR, storing one row per CDR3 protein. Here the sample spans about 180,000 distinct CDR3 sequences, around 74% being singletons. General study results and limits: Negatively charged CDR3s marked CD8+ lineage; positively charged CDR3s marked CD4+ lineage. Most V and J genes were reportedly biased between naive CD4+ and CD8+ cells.

This clonotype has only a few counts. The antigen is not known. Sequencing was performed on naive CD4+ and CD8+ T cells sorted from blood, pooled from several donors. V and J are TRBV29-1 and TRBJ2-5; the match to TRBD2 covers 7 bases. The source is a pool of human donors in good health; the sample pools cells from several healthy donors. CDR3: CSVSYGEGLPQYF. DNA for the CDR3: TGCAGCGTTTCTTATGGGGAGGGGCTGCCCCAGTACTTC. The full variable domain, with the rest looked up from reference TRBV29-1 and TRBJ2-5, is SAVISQKPSRDICQRGTSLTIQCQVDSQVTMMFWYRQQPGQSLTLIATANQGSEATYESGFVIDKFPISRPNLTFSTLTVSNMSPEDSSIYLCSVSYGEGLPQYFGPGTRLLVL.